Listed below are T cell receptor beta chains from one sample, sequenced in a study of T cell responses to AZD1222 COVID-19 vaccine. Here immunoSEQ multiplex PCR was the method, and the copy in TCRdb shows in-frame clones only, minus some. Here the sample spans over 150,000 clones, about 90% being singletons. Sequencing used peripheral blood, obtained on day 0 of AZD1222 vaccination. All receptors derive from an adult in good health. The CDR3 runs from the conserved cysteine through the conserved F or W. A D gene is named only where the DNA matches it firmly. Size values are once, few and many counts, or a class for expanded clones, and some rows have none.

v_gene,d_gene,j_gene,abundance,CDR3nt,CDR3aa
TRBV30,TRBD1,TRBJ1-1,-,TGTGCCTCGCATCCCTCGGACAGGATGAACACTGAAGCTTTCTTT,CASHPSDRMNTEAFF
TRBV6-5,TRBD2,TRBJ2-3,-,TGTGCCAGCACGGGTAGCGGGATTCCGCCAGATACGCAGTATTTT,CASTGSGIPPDTQYF
TRBV27,TRBD2,TRBJ2-7,once,TGTGCCAGCAACCCCGGCGGGAGGGCACGGGAGCAGTACTTC,CASNPGGRAREQYF
TRBV11-3,TRBD2,TRBJ2-1,once,TGTGCCAGCAGCTTAGGTGGGGGAGGGCCGAGCCATGAGCAGTTCTTC,CASSLGGGGPSHEQFF
TRBV6-2/TRBV6-3,TRBD1,TRBJ2-7,-,TGTGCCAGCAGTTACCTGACAGGGCCGTCCTACGAGCAGTACTTC,CASSYLTGPSYEQYF
TRBV28,-,TRBJ1-3,-,-,CASSSSDRRNTIYF
TRBV4-3,-,TRBJ1-1,-,TGCGCCGCTGGCCCGGGGTCAAACACTGAAGCTTTCTTT,CAAGPGSNTEAFF
TRBV11-1,-,TRBJ1-1,-,TGTGCCAGCAGCTTAACCGGCAACACTGAAGCTTTCTTT,CASSLTGNTEAFF
TRBV28,-,TRBJ1-5,once,TGTGCCAGCAGTTTGGAACCCAGGGGATTCGATCAGCCCCAGCATTTT,CASSLEPRGFDQPQHF
TRBV7-3,-,TRBJ2-7,-,TGTGCCAGCAGCTTATTTCTCGGCTACGAGCAGTACTTC,CASSLFLGYEQYF
TRBV7-9,-,TRBJ1-1,-,TGTGCCAGCAGCCCGCAGGAGAACACTGAAGCTTTCTTT,CASSPQENTEAFF
TRBV18,TRBD1,TRBJ2-7,-,TGTGCCAGCTCACCACCCGGGACAGGGCGGCGGTACGAGCAGTACTTC,CASSPPGTGRRYEQYF
TRBV6-2/TRBV6-3,TRBD1,TRBJ1-5,-,TGTGCCAGCAGTTCCGCAGGGGGCCGGCAGCCCCAGCATTTT,CASSSAGGRQPQHF
TRBV5-5,TRBD2,TRBJ2-5,-,TGTGCCAGCAGCTTGGTTGCGGGAGGGCCGATGGAGACCCAGTACTTC,CASSLVAGGPMETQYF
TRBV5-4,TRBD1,TRBJ1-2,-,TGTGCCAGCAGCTCACCGGGTAGAGGGACAGGGTCTGGGGACTATGGCTACACCTTC,CASSSPGRGTGSGDYGYTF
TRBV6-5,-,TRBJ1-1,-,TGTGCCAGCATTAAAGGGGCGGGGACTGAAGCTTTCTTT,CASIKGAGTEAFF
TRBV20-1,-,TRBJ2-1,-,TGCAAGGGGGGAAGCTACAATGAGCAGTTCTTC,CKGGSYNEQFF
TRBV28,TRBD1,TRBJ2-7,-,TGTGCCAGCAGTTTCACAGGGGTAGGCGAGCAGTACTTC,CASSFTGVGEQYF
TRBV21-1,-,TRBJ1-5,-,TGTGCCAGCAGCAGTCCGGGACGCATGCGGGGAGGCAATCAGCCCCAGCATTTT,CASSSPGRMRGGNQPQHF
TRBV11-2,-,TRBJ2-7,-,TGTGCCAGCAGCTTTAGCTACGAGCAGTACTTC,CASSFSYEQYF
TRBV5-6,-,TRBJ1-6,-,TGTGCCAGCAGCTTGAAACAGGCGGAATCACCCCTCCACTTT,CASSLKQAESPLHF
TRBV10-1,TRBD1,TRBJ1-5,-,TGCGCCAGCAGTAGGGACAGGGGGCACCATCAGCCCCAGCATTTT,CASSRDRGHHQPQHF
TRBV7-9,-,TRBJ1-1,-,TGTGCCAGCGTCCCAGGACAGCCCGGTGAAGCTTTCTTT,CASVPGQPGEAFF
TRBV5-1,-,TRBJ2-3,-,TGCGCCAGCAGCTTACGGGGACTTGGCACAGATACGCAGTATTTT,CASSLRGLGTDTQYF